The 16 T cell receptor beta chains presented below share a single source sample, sequenced in a study of metastatic and nonmetastatic thyroid tumors (TCRdb year 2020). Before undergoing thyroid surgery, none of the patients had been given any kind of treatment. The library relied on PCR. The reads were generated on an Illumina HiSeq 4000. In-frame beta chains were kept once TCRdb had trimmed the public reads at Q25 with fastp and called clones with MiXCR. Within this sample are approximately 16,000 clones, with roughly a third of them counted one time only. The top ten clonotypes cover about 13% of the sample. The sample comprised tumor tissue. Receptor source: a male donor with papillary thyroid cancer or a benign thyroid nodule (not recorded which). Some clones in this sample may be carry-over from other donors' samples.

The J gene is TRBJ2-7, the V gene TRBV20-1; D is ambiguous. This CDR3 has 14 amino acids. The V end lost 0 bases, the J end lost 0 bases, and 9 bases lay between the germline ends. Germline values: CDR1 DFQATT, CDR2 SNEGSKA (reference sequence). The CDR3 here is CSARDKTASYEQYF. As DNA, the CDR3 is TGCAGTGCTAGAGATAAAACGGCCTCCTACGAGCAGTACTTC.

This clone was seen a few times. The gene calls are TRBV20-1 and TRBJ1-6, with no clear D. The CDR3 covers 13 residues. V was trimmed by 6 bases and J by 5 bases, leaving 11 bases between them. CDR1 and CDR2 from the germline V gene are DFQATT and SNEGSKA (reference sequence). The chain's CDR3 is CSAPLGNNSPLHF. CDR3 nucleotides: TGCAGTGCCCCATTAGGGAATAATTCACCCCTCCACTTT.

A note on this clone: Here the CDR3 omits its conserved ending phenylalanine or tryptophan, so a read error is the likely source. The limits of the CDR3 on the DNA are not certain, so only TCRdb's listed CDR3 is given. The chain recombines TRBV2 with TRBJ1-2; the table's D call, TRBD1, has no DNA check behind it. CDR1 is SNHLY, CDR2 FYNNEI, per germline. Both ends counted, the CDR3 spans 15 residues. CDR3 residues: CASRGETGNYDGDTL.

This clone is classed as medium-sized. The rearrangement uses TRBV11-3 and TRBJ1-6; D not resolved. V dropped 2 bases and J dropped 10 bases, with 12 bases sitting between them. CDR3 length: 14 amino acids. Germline V gene lookup returns CDR1 SGHNT and CDR2 YENEEA. The CDR3 loop reads CASSLSPTRSPLHF. CDR3 nucleotide sequence: TGTGCCAGCAGCTTAAGTCCTACACGCTCACCCCTCCACTTT.

Turning to this clone: At one boundary the junction diverges from the germline segment, which might be a read error. Other DNA sequences from this sample encode an identical CDR3 as well. The chain joins TRBV14 to TRBJ2-3; D might be TRBD2 (5 bases). This CDR3 is built from 15 residues. The V gene's germline CDR1 is SGHDN and CDR2 FVKESK. The CDR3 DNA reads TGTGCCAGTAGCCCAGCCAGCGGTTTTGCAGATACGCAGTATTTT. Its protein is CASSPASGFADTQYF.

At least ten counts were recorded for this clone. The chain links TRBV7-9 to TRBJ2-1; no definite D call. The CDR3 has 15 amino acids. V was pared by 5 bases and J by 4 bases, with 15 bases between. Germline V CDR1 and CDR2: SEHNR, FQNEAQ (reference sequence). In DNA, the CDR3 is TGTGCCAGCAGCCCCCAGTATTCAGTATACAATGAGCAGTTCTTC. Amino acid sequence: CASSPQYSVYNEQFF.

Ten or more counts support this clone. The V call is TRBV10-1, the J call TRBJ2-1; TRBD1 matches 11 bases. V shed 0 bases and J 9 bases; nucleotides not matched to a gene: 10. The length of the CDR3 is 17 residues. CDR1 and CDR2 from the germline V gene are WNHNN and SYGVQD (reference sequence). The CDR3 is CASSESIGTGGSTEQFF. The CDR3 region has the DNA TGCGCCAGCAGTGAGTCGATTGGGACAGGGGGTTCCACTGAGCAGTTCTTC.

V is TRBV4-1 and J is TRBJ1-5; the match to TRBD1 covers 7 bases. V lost 4 bases, J lost 1 base, and 4 bases stayed unmatched. Germline lookup yields CDR1 MGHRA and CDR2 YSYEKL. This CDR3 region has 15 residues. The CDR3 region is CASSRVTGSNQPQHF. CDR3 nucleotides: TGCGCCAGCAGCCGCGTGACAGGGAGCAATCAGCCCCAGCATTTT.

The table lists this clone with many counts. The rearrangement links TRBV11-2 to TRBJ1-4; TRBD1 agrees at 8 bases. CDR1 and CDR2 (germline): SGHAT, FQNNGV. The CDR3 extends over 15 amino acids. V lost 4 bases and J lost 6; bases outside the gene matches: 7. The CDR3 nucleotides read TGTGCCAGCAGCTCCGGGACAGGAAGGGATGAAAAACTGTTTTTT. Protein: CASSSGTGRDEKLFF.

This clone was seen repeatedly, ten times or more. The chain combines TRBV28 with TRBJ2-5; D not resolved. CDR1 is MDHEN, CDR2 SYDVKM, per germline. The CDR3 is 17 residues long. V dropped 3 bases and J dropped 1 base, with 18 bases sitting between them. The DNA for the CDR3 is TGTGCCAGCAGTTTGCCCTTTAAGGCAGGACCCCAAGAGACCCAGTACTTC. As protein: CASSLPFKAGPQETQYF.

This clone is termed medium-sized. The rearrangement links TRBV2 to TRBJ2-7; the match to TRBD1 covers 11 bases. The ends lost 8 bases at V and 5 bases at J; junction bases unmatched: 8. Germline values: CDR1 SNHLY, CDR2 FYNNEI. CDR3 size: 14 residues. In DNA, the CDR3 is TGTGCCAGCCTTGGACAGGGGGCTGTTAACGAGCAGTACTTC. It specifies CASLGQGAVNEQYF.

This clone was recorded at least ten times. DNA of the CDR3: TGTGCCAGCAGCTTGACGGGATGGAACTATGGCTACACCTTC. Protein: CASSLTGWNYGYTF. The chain combines TRBV5-6 with TRBJ1-2; D is ambiguous. In germline, CDR1 is SGHDT, CDR2 YYEEEE. Trimming took 1 base from V and 2 from J, leaving 9 bases between them. The CDR3 extends over 14 amino acids.

This clone was recorded at least ten times. The chain couples TRBV4-1 to TRBJ1-6; the D is unclear. Germline CDR1 and CDR2: MGHRA and YSYEKL. This CDR3 has 12 amino acids. V was shortened by 3 bases and J by 6 bases, with 3 bases between the two germline ends. The CDR3 protein is CASSQGNSPLHF. CDR3 coding DNA: TGCGCCAGCAGCCAGGGTAATTCACCCCTCCACTTT.

In this sample, this clone turned up many times. V and J are TRBV12-3 or TRBV12-4 and TRBJ2-1; 12 bases map to TRBD1. CDR3 length: 15 amino acids. V was clipped by 8 bases and J by 7 bases; unmatched bases: 9. CDR3 in DNA: TGTGCCAGCTCTTCCCGGGACAGGGGGCAAAATGAGCAGTTCTTC. It yields the protein CASSSRDRGQNEQFF.

The CDR3 nucleotides are TGCAGTGCTAGAGGGCATGGAGTTAGGGCAACTAATGAAAAACTGTTTTTT. Encoded protein: CSARGHGVRATNEKLFF. V usage is TRBV20-1 and J usage is TRBJ1-4; D gene ambiguous. The CDR3 covers 17 residues. From germline, CDR1 is DFQATT and CDR2 SNEGSKA (reference sequence). The germline V and J ends were trimmed by 1 base and 0 bases, with 15 bases remaining between them.

This clone is labeled as medium-sized (0.01 to 0.1%). V gene TRBV5-1 combines with J gene TRBJ2-7; 10 nucleotides match TRBD1. J gave up 2 bases and V 3 bases, and 8 bases lay outside the gene matches. Germline V gene data show CDR1 as SGHRS and CDR2 as YFSETQ. CDR3 size: 16 residues. Written as DNA, the CDR3 is TGCGCCAGCAGCTACCGACTCGGACAGGGGGCCTACGAGCAGTACTTC. This gives the protein CASSYRLGQGAYEQYF. The full variable domain, rest sourced from reference TRBV5-1 and TRBJ2-7, is KAGVTQTPRYLIKTRGQQVTLSCSPISGHRSVSWYQQTPGQGLQFLFEYFSETQRNKGNFPGRFSGRQFSNSRSEMNVSTLELGDSALYLCASSYRLGQGAYEQYFGPGTRLTVT.